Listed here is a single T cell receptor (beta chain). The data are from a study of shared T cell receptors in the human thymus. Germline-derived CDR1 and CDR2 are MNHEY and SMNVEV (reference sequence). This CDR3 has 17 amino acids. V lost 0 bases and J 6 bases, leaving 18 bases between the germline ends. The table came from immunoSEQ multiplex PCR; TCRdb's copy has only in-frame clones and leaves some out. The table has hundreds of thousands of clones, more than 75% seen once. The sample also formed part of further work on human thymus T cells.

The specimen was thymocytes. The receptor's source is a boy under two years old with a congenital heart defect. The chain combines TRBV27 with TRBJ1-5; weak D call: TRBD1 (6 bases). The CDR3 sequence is CASSLSRGGKGGQPQHF. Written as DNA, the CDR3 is TGTGCCAGCAGTTTATCGAGGGGGGGGAAGGGCGGTCAGCCCCAGCATTTT.